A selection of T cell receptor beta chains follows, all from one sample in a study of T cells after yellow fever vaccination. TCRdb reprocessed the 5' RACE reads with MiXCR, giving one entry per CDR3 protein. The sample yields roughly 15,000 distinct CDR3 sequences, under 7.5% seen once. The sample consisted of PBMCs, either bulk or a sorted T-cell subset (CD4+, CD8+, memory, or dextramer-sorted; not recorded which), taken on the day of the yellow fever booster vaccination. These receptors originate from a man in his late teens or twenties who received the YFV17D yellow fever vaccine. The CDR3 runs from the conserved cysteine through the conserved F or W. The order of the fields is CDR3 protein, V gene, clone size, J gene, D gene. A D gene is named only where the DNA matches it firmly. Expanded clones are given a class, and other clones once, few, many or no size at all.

cdr3_aa: CASSHSKHAYNSPLHF; v_call: TRBV4-3; clone_size: many; j_call: TRBJ1-6; d_call: .
cdr3_aa: CASSLASGGSETQYF; v_call: TRBV5-4; clone_size: many; j_call: TRBJ2-5; d_call: .
cdr3_aa: CSAQPQDRDSDTQYF; v_call: TRBV20-1; clone_size: medium-sized; j_call: TRBJ2-3; d_call: TRBD1
cdr3_aa: CASSLDTRGETQYF; v_call: TRBV5-1; clone_size: .; j_call: .; d_call: .
cdr3_aa: CASSRLDTQYF; v_call: TRBV28; clone_size: many; j_call: TRBJ2-3; d_call: .
cdr3_aa: CASSLGWENTEAFF; v_call: TRBV7-2; clone_size: many; j_call: TRBJ1-1; d_call: .
cdr3_aa: CASSLDGGSEAFF; v_call: TRBV7-9; clone_size: many; j_call: TRBJ1-1; d_call: .
cdr3_aa: CASSLGPSNTEAFF; v_call: TRBV5-1; clone_size: many; j_call: TRBJ1-1; d_call: .
cdr3_aa: CASSLPDPNSPLHF; v_call: TRBV5-5; clone_size: medium-sized; j_call: TRBJ1-6; d_call: .
cdr3_aa: CASSLSLGGGSTGELFF; v_call: TRBV25-1; clone_size: many; j_call: TRBJ2-2; d_call: TRBD2
cdr3_aa: CASMSGWGVPEQFF; v_call: TRBV6-1; clone_size: many; j_call: TRBJ2-1; d_call: .
cdr3_aa: CATSDPLALVGADTQYF; v_call: TRBV24-1; clone_size: medium-sized; j_call: TRBJ2-3; d_call: TRBD2
cdr3_aa: CASISPGGEAFF; v_call: TRBV28; clone_size: many; j_call: TRBJ1-1; d_call: .
cdr3_aa: CASSYKTGATEAFF; v_call: TRBV6-2/TRBV6-3; clone_size: many; j_call: TRBJ1-1; d_call: TRBD1
cdr3_aa: CASSLAPQNTGYRVPNVRNIQYF; v_call: TRBV7-2; clone_size: many; j_call: TRBJ2-4; d_call: .
cdr3_aa: CASSLSSDQAWDSEAFF; v_call: TRBV27; clone_size: many; j_call: TRBJ1-1; d_call: .